This T cell receptor beta chain was profiled in a study of T cell repertoires in cytomegalovirus infection. In TCRdb, the reads were re-called with MiXCR into one record per CDR3 protein. The sample has some 500,000 distinct CDR3 sequences, 40% seen once. Study observations and caveats: Based on cumulative public TCR beta family frequency, carriers of CMV plus the relevant HLA were identified. HLA-C-restricted TCR beta clonotypes specific for CMV led the ex vivo response.

As concerns this clonotype: Its specificity is unknown. One end of the junction varies from germline; a read error may be responsible.

The material was cultured PBMCs, obtained from culture after CMV antigen stimulation. This receptor was identified in a human donor in good health (CMV status not recorded). Some clones in this sample may be carry-over from other donors' samples.

CDR3 nucleotides: TGTGCCAGCCTCCCCCGAGGGGGCGCTTTTAGGGAACATAATTCACCCCTCCACTTT. Protein sequence: CASLPRGGAFREHNSPLHF. The V gene is TRBV4-1, the J gene TRBJ1-6; 7 positions match TRBD1. This CDR3 has 19 amino acids. Germline-derived CDR1 and CDR2 are MGHRA and YSYEKL.